This T cell receptor (beta chain) derives from a study of graft-versus-host responses after intestinal transplantation. Whole-study context: Transplants given to recipients were multivisceral, liver-intestinal, or isolated intestinal. Study-level findings and limits: GvH clones occurred in recipient marrow; some first appeared in ileum or blood.

TCRdb's table, derived via immunoSEQ multiplex PCR, lists solely in-frame clones and lacks some. The sample lists over 75,000 clones; around nine tenths were seen once. Comment on this clone: Its antigen remains unknown.

Germline CDR1 is LGHNA and CDR2 is YNFKEQ. CDR3 length: 13 amino acids. The V and J ends lost 1 base and 1 base respectively, with 5 bases between them. The V gene is TRBV4-2, the J gene TRBJ2-7; no clear D. Material: unstimulated CD8+ T cells sorted from spleen or lymph node cells, obtained before transplant. This TCR was recovered from a human donor who was the organ donor for an intestinal transplant. The CDR3 DNA reads TGTGCCAGCAGCCAAGGGGGATCCTACGAGCAGTACTTC. It specifies CASSQGGSYEQYF.